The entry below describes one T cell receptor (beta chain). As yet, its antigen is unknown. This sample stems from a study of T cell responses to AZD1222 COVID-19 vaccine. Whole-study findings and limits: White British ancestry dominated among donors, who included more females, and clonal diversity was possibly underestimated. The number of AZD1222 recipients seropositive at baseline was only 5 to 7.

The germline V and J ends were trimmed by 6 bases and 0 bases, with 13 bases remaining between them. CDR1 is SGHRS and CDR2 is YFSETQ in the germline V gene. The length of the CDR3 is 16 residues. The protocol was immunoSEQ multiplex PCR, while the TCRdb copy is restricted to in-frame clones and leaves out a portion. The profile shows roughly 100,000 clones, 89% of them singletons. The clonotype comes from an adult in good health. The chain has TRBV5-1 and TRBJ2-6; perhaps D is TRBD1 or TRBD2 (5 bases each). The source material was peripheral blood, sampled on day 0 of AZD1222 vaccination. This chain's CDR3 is CASTRDGNSGANVLTF. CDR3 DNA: TGCGCCAGCACCCGGGACGGAAACTCTGGGGCCAACGTCCTGACTTTC. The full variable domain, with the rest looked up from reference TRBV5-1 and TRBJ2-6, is KAGVTQTPRYLIKTRGQQVTLSCSPISGHRSVSWYQQTPGQGLQFLFEYFSETQRNKGNFPGRFSGRQFSNSRSEMNVSTLELGDSALYLCASTRDGNSGANVLTFGAGSRLTVL.